These 15 T cell receptor beta chains were sequenced from one sample in a study of blood T cell repertoires in COVID-19. Assay: immunoSEQ multiplex PCR; the TCRdb copy retains only in-frame clones and omits some. The data show about 210,000 clones, with approximately 80% seen just once and under 10% held by the top ten. Material for sequencing was peripheral blood. The receptors derive from a woman of 80 years or more with COVID-19, enrolled during active disease.

The table lists this clone with a count of one. V gene TRBV2 combines with J gene TRBJ1-5; a possible D gene is TRBD1 (6 bases). Germline loops: CDR1 SNHLY, CDR2 FYNNEI. The CDR3 has 14 amino acids. V lost 5 bases, J lost 7 bases, and 15 bases lay in between. The CDR3 region has the DNA TGTGCCAGCAGTTCACGACAGGTTGAACAGCCCCAGCATTTT. Protein: CASSSRQVEQPQHF.

V and J are TRBV24-1 and TRBJ2-7; D is unresolved. V lost 6 bases and J lost 2, with 10 bases in between. There are 13 residues in the CDR3. The germline gives CDR1 KGHDR, CDR2 SFDVKD. The CDR3 nucleotides are TGTGCCACCAGTAATCCGGTCACCTACGAGCAGTACTTC. Amino acids: CATSNPVTYEQYF.

Only one count was recorded for this clone. This chain uses TRBV5-5 with TRBJ1-1, with a tentative D call TRBD1 (5 bases). CDR1 is SGHKS and CDR2 is YYEKEE in the germline V gene (reference sequence). Trimming left V 0 bases short and J 4 bases short, with 10 bases between. The CDR3 covers 14 residues. The CDR3 loop reads CASSLEGALTEAFF. In DNA, the CDR3 is TGTGCCAGCAGCTTGGAAGGGGCGCTCACTGAAGCTTTCTTT.

This rearrangement joins TRBV24-1 to TRBJ1-2; possible D gene TRBD1, 6 bases. The CDR3 has 16 residues. Germline CDR1 and CDR2: KGHDR and SFDVKD. Between the trimmed V and J ends, which lost 3 bases and 1 base, there was a span of 14 bases. The CDR3 sequence is CATSDGRGRFNYGYTF. DNA for the CDR3: TGTGCCACCAGTGATGGGAGGGGGAGATTTAACTATGGCTACACCTTC.

The V call is TRBV7-3, the J call TRBJ1-1, with 7 bases lining up with TRBD1. Looked up from germline, CDR1 is SGHTA and CDR2 is FQGTGA. V shed 4 bases and J 6 bases; nucleotides not matched to a gene: 8. CDR3 size: 14 residues. For the CDR3, the DNA is TGTGCCAGCAGCTCTCCAAGGGGGCACGCTGAAGCTTTCTTT. It specifies CASSSPRGHAEAFF.

The genes are TRBV4-1 and TRBJ2-7, with 9 nucleotides matching TRBD1. The CDR3 runs 16 residues. Germline CDR1 is MGHRA and CDR2 is YSYEKL. V gave up 4 bases and J gave up 3 bases; unmatched junction bases: 10. CDR3 sequence (DNA): TGCGCCAGCAGCCCTAAGGAGAGGACAGGGGTCTACGAGCAGTACTTC. Its protein product is CASSPKERTGVYEQYF.

This clone was observed a handful of times. The chain couples TRBV2 to TRBJ2-7; possibly TRBD2 for D (6 bases). The CDR3 loop spans 13 amino acids. Germline values: CDR1 SNHLY, CDR2 FYNNEI. V was cut by 7 bases and J by 4 bases, with 14 bases left in between. CDR3 region: CASTPGTVYEQYF. The DNA of the CDR3 is TGTGCCAGCACCCCCGGGACTGTTTACGAGCAGTACTTC. The full variable domain, rest sourced from reference TRBV2 and TRBJ2-7, is EPEVTQTPSHQVTQMGQEVILRCVPISNHLYFYWYRQILGQKVEFLVSFYNNEISEKSEIFDDQFSVERPDGSNFTLKIRSTKLEDSAMYFCASTPGTVYEQYFGPGTRLTVT.

The genes are TRBV6-1 and TRBJ1-2; D may be TRBD1 (5 bases). Germline CDR1 is MNHNS and CDR2 is SASEGT. Trimming pared 3 bases from V and 8 bases from J, leaving 10 bases between. This CDR3 is built from 12 residues. The CDR3: CASSDRVGGYTF. The CDR3, as DNA: TGTGCCAGCAGTGACAGGGTAGGAGGCTACACCTTC.

This clone was observed a few times. This sequence joins TRBV3-1 (or the pseudogene TRBV3-2) and TRBJ2-5; 7 bases line up with TRBD2. This CDR3 spans 17 amino acids. The J segment lost 5 bases and the V segment lost 0 bases, leaving 12 bases of the junction unmatched. Looked up from germline, CDR1 is LGHDT and CDR2 is YNNKEL (reference sequence). For the CDR3, the DNA is TGTGCCAGCAGCCAAGATACGGCGACTAGCAGCGTGGAGACCCAGTACTTC. Encoded protein: CASSQDTATSSVETQYF.

J is TRBJ1-5 and V is TRBV24-1; 9 nucleotides agree with TRBD1. This CDR3 contains 18 residues. Germline trimming cut 5 bases from V and 1 base from J; bases unmatched to any gene: 11. Germline lookup yields CDR1 KGHDR and CDR2 SFDVKD. The CDR3 nucleotides read TGTGCCACCAGTGTTAAACAGGGGGCTCGGACCAGCAATCAGCCCCAGCATTTT. Protein: CATSVKQGARTSNQPQHF.

V gene TRBV10-3 combines with J gene TRBJ1-6; maybe TRBD1 (6 bases). Trimming took off 10 bases at V and 9 bases at J, with 13 bases between the two ends. The CDR3 is 12 amino acids. The germline V gene has CDR1 ENHRY and CDR2 SYGVKD. The CDR3 here is CATGIQGSPLHF. The CDR3, as DNA: TGTGCCACCGGGATACAGGGTTCACCCCTCCACTTT.

The chain joins TRBV7-9 to TRBJ2-7, with 9 nucleotides matching TRBD2. With V trimmed by 5 bases and J by 2 bases, 7 bases remained unmatched. The germline V gene has CDR1 SEHNR and CDR2 FQNEAQ (reference sequence). This CDR3 has 15 amino acids. The CDR3 reads CASSDPSGVTYEQYF. CDR3 coding DNA: TGTGCCAGCAGCGATCCTAGCGGGGTGACCTACGAGCAGTACTTC.

The chain carries TRBV10-3 and TRBJ2-7, with D maybe TRBD2 (5 bases). Trimming removed 6 bases from V and 4 bases from J, with 19 bases in between. In germline, CDR1 is ENHRY, CDR2 SYGVKD. This CDR3 has 15 amino acids. The CDR3 reads CAIRRAVEGPYEQYF. The CDR3 bases are TGTGCCATCAGGCGTGCTGTCGAGGGCCCGTACGAGCAGTACTTC.

The chain has TRBV7-8 and TRBJ1-2, with D tentatively TRBD1 (5 bases). The CDR3 runs to 14 residues. Germline V gives CDR1 SGHVS, CDR2 FQNEAQ. V was trimmed by 5 bases and J by 4 bases, leaving 14 bases between them. The CDR3 DNA reads as TGTGCCAGCAGCCTCCAGGTGGGGGGCTATGGCTACACCTTC. Translated: CASSLQVGGYGYTF.

A word on this clone: Other DNA variants within this sample encode the same CDR3. The chain joins TRBV9 to TRBJ1-4; 8 bases match TRBD1. Germline CDR1 and CDR2: SGDLS and YYNGEE. This CDR3 contains 15 residues. Losses at the gene ends were 4 bases for V and 2 bases for J; bases not matched to a gene: 4. The DNA for the CDR3 is TGTGCCAGCAGCCCGAGACAGGGGACTAATGAAAAACTGTTTTTT. The encoded protein is CASSPRQGTNEKLFF.